This T cell receptor (beta chain) was recorded in a study of beta chain features in type 1 diabetes. Notes on the study in general: Patients showed naive, central memory and Treg TCRB repertoires that appeared more similar than those of healthy donors. cDNA sequencing could over-represent cells with high TCR expression.

TCRB transcripts that were expressed got sequenced, as all of the isolated RNA had been reverse transcribed. This table comes from immunoSEQ multiplex PCR, and its TCRdb copy is limited to in-frame clones, with some not included. The data hold 130,000 to 150,000 clones, with nearly 50% observed a single time. Each of the CD4+ naive, central memory, regulatory and stem cell-like memory populations was sorted via CD45RO/CCR7/CD25/CD127/CD95/CD27. In all sorted populations, purity surpassed 95%. Losses at the gene ends were 5 bases for V and 5 bases for J; bases not matched to a gene: 8. In germline, CDR1 is MNHEY, CDR2 SVGAGI. This CDR3 has 14 amino acids. Concerning this clone: Its antigen remains unknown.

The chain recombines TRBV6-5 with TRBJ2-5, with 7 positions matching TRBD1. Material for sequencing was Tregs from blood. The clonotype comes from a man between 18 and 29 years old in good health. The CDR3, as DNA: TGTGCCAGCAGTCCGCGGACAGGTCGGGAGACCCAGTACTTC. It codes for CASSPRTGRETQYF.